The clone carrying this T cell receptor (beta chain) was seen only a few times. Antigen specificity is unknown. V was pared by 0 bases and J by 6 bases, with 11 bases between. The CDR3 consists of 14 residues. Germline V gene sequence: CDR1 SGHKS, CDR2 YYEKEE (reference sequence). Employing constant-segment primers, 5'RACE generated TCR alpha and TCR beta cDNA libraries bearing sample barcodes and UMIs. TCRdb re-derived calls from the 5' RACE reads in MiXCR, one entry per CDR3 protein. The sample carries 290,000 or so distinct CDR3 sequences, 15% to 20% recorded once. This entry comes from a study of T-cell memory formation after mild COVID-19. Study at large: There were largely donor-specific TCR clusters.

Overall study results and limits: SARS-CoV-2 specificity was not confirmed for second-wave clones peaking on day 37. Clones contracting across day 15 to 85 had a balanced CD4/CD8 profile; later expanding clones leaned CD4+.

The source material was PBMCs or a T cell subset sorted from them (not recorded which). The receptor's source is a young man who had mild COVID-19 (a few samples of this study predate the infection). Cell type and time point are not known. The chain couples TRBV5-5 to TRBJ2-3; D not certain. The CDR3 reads CASSLGTPWDTQYF. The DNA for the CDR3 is TGTGCCAGCAGCTTGGGGACCCCCTGGGATACGCAGTATTTT.